Here is one T cell receptor beta chain with its context. The CDR3 sequence is 19 residues long. Germline loops: CDR1 SGHTA, CDR2 FQGTGA. Between the trimmed V and J ends, which lost 6 bases and 0 bases, there was a span of 21 bases. The data derive from a study of T cell changes during pregnancy in multiple sclerosis. Using immunoSEQ multiplex PCR, the repertoire was profiled, and TCRdb retains in-frame clones only, with some absent. The sample holds some 99,000 clones; about 91% are singletons and the top ten take approximately 2.4%. The rearrangement links TRBV7-3 to TRBJ1-6, with no clear D. The sequenced sample was peripheral blood, obtained after pregnancy. The source is a female donor in good health, enrolled as a control in a pregnancy study. The CDR3 loop is CASRHRSLVPFSYNSPLHF. CDR3 in DNA: TGTGCCAGCAGACATAGGAGCCTTGTACCTTTCTCCTATAATTCACCCCTCCACTTT.